This T cell receptor (beta chain) was found in a study of blood T cells in healthy people across ages. Study-level information: Researchers report that template switching captured about one barcoded beta molecule per two T cells.

Primers used in a second PCR of roughly 6 to 11 cycles were a sample-barcoded 5' primer and a J-beta primer mix. Each CDR3 protein gets one entry after TCRdb re-called the 5' RACE reads with MiXCR. Among roughly 830,000 distinct CDR3 sequences listed, 60% to 80% were seen once. A single count supports this clonotype. The antigen remains unidentified. The DNA is left out, because the CDR3 cannot be placed on it with certainty; the CDR3 is given as TCRdb lists it. Study-level results: The lack of PBMC sorting stopped any conclusive naive versus antigen-experienced comparison.

The CDR3 extends over 14 residues, inclusive of both ends. CDR1 MNHEY and CDR2 SMNVEV come from the germline V gene (reference sequence). The V call is TRBV27, the J call TRBJ1-2; the D call TRBD1 from the table was never checked on the DNA. The source material was blood. The sequence was collected from a man aged 25-40 years in good health. The CDR3: CASSSSGVDYGYTF.